Described below is a single T cell receptor beta chain sequence and its context. Antigen unknown. This sample is part of a study of T cell repertoires in cytomegalovirus infection. The V segment lost 10 bases and the J segment 1 base; nucleotides outside the gene matches: 13. This CDR3 contains 17 residues. TCRdb ran MiXCR on the reads and lists one entry per CDR3 protein. Of 400,000 to 600,000 distinct CDR3 sequences detected, 40% to 50% appear once; the ten largest clones hold 35% to 50%. The sequencing used cultured PBMCs, collected from culture after CMV antigen stimulation. The V call is TRBV23-1, the J call TRBJ2-4, with 10 bases aligning to TRBD2. TRBV23-1 is an open reading frame, and its role is uncertain. This receptor was identified in a human donor in good health (CMV status not recorded). Some clones in this sample may be carry-over from other donors' samples. This CDR3 is CATPYGAGGLAKNIQYF. The CDR3 DNA reads TGCGCCACCCCTTATGGAGCGGGAGGGCTGGCCAAAAACATTCAGTACTTC.